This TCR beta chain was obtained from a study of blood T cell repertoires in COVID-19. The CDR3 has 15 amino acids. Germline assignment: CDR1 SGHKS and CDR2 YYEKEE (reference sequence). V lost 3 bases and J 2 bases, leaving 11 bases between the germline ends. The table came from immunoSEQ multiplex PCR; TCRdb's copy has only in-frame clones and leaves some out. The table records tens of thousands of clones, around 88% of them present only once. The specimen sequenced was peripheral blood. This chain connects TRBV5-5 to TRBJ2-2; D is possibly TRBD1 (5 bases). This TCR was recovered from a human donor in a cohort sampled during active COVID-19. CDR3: CASSSFDRNTGELFF. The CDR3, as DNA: TGTGCCAGCAGCTCTTTCGACAGAAACACCGGGGAGCTGTTTTTT.